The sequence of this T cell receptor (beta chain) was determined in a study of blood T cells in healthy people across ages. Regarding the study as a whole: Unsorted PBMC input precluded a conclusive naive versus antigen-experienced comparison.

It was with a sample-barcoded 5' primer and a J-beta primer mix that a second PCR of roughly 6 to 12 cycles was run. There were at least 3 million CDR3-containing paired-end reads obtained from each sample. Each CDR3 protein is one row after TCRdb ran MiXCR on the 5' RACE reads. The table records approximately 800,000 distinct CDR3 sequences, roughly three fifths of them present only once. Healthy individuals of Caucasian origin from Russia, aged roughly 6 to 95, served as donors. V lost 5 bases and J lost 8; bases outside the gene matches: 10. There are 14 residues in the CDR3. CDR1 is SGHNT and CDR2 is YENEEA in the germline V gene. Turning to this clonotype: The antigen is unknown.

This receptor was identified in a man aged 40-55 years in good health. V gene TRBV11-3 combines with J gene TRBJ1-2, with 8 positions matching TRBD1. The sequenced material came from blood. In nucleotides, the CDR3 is TGTGCCAGCAGCCACCAACAGACAGGGGACGGCTACACCTTC. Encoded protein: CASSHQQTGDGYTF.